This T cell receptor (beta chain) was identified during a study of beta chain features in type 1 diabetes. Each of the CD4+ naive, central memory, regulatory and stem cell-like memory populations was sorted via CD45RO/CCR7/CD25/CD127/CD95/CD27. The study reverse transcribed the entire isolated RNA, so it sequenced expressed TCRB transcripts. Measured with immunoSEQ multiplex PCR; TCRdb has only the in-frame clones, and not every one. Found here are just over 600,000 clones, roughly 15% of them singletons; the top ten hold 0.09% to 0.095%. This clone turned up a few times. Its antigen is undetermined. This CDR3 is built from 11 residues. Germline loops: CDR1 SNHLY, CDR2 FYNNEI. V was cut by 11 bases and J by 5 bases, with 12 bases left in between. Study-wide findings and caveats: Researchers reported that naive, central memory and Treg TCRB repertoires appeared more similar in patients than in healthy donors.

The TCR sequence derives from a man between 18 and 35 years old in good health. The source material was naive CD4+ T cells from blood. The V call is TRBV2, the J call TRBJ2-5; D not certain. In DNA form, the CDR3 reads TGTGCCGCCACAGAATACGAGACCCAGTACTTC. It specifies CAATEYETQYF.